One and the same sample provided the 26 T cell receptor beta chains below, sequenced in a study of T cell changes during pregnancy in multiple sclerosis (dated by TCRdb to between 2019 and 2020). The library was obtained by the immunoSEQ multiplex PCR assay. TCRdb mirrors the immuneACCESS table, restricted to in-frame sequences. Some clones are absent from its copies; in checked studies, under half trace to an unresolved V gene, and the reason for the others is unknown. The sample contains about 75,000 clones, 85% to 95% of them found a single time. Of the sample, about 0.4% is held by the ten largest clones. This specimen consisted of CD4+ T cells from peripheral blood mononuclear cells, obtained before pregnancy. These receptors all stem from a female donor with multiple sclerosis, enrolled in a pregnancy study.

This chain links TRBV7-2 with TRBJ2-7; tentative D call: TRBD1 (6 bases). This CDR3 contains 13 residues. Trimming removed 2 bases at V and 5 bases at J, with 10 bases between. Germline values: CDR1 SGHTA, CDR2 FQGNSA. This chain's CDR3 is CASSLLGAHEQYF. The CDR3 DNA reads TGTGCCAGCAGCTTACTGGGGGCCCACGAGCAGTACTTC.

The chain has TRBV2 and TRBJ2-7; the D gene is possibly TRBD1 (5 bases). The V and J ends lost 1 base and 6 bases respectively, with 19 bases between them. The V gene's germline CDR1 is SNHLY and CDR2 FYNNEI. The CDR3 contains 16 residues. The CDR3 sequence: CASSEGPYQGASEQYF. The CDR3 DNA is TGTGCCAGCAGTGAAGGGCCCTACCAGGGCGCTAGCGAGCAGTACTTC. Variable domain in full (rest from reference TRBV2 and TRBJ2-7): EPEVTQTPSHQVTQMGQEVILRCVPISNHLYFYWYRQILGQKVEFLVSFYNNEISEKSEIFDDQFSVERPDGSNFTLKIRSTKLEDSAMYFCASSEGPYQGASEQYFGPGTRLTVT.

The V call is TRBV30, the J call TRBJ1-6; 8 positions agree with TRBD1. The CDR3 consists of 15 residues. V was pared by 0 bases and J by 7 bases, with 5 bases of the junction left unmatched. Germline CDR1 GTSNPN, CDR2 SVGIG (reference sequence). Here the CDR3 reads CAWSVLGTGNSPLHF. The CDR3 DNA follows: TGTGCCTGGAGTGTACTAGGGACAGGCAATTCACCCCTCCACTTT.

The V gene is TRBV27, the J gene TRBJ2-1, with D tentatively TRBD2 (5 bases). The V gene's germline CDR1 is MNHEY and CDR2 SMNVEV (reference sequence). This CDR3 is built from 15 residues. The V and J ends lost 2 bases and 2 bases respectively, with 10 bases between them. CDR3 coding DNA: TGTGCCAGCAGTTTAGGGCTAGCAACCTACAATGAGCAGTTCTTC. It translates to CASSLGLATYNEQFF.

This clone was found once. V gene TRBV12-2 combines with J gene TRBJ2-3; TRBD2 is the table's D call and was not checked against the DNA. TRBV12-2 is an annotated pseudogene. CDR3 size: 16 residues. The CDR3, as DNA: TGTGCAAGTCGCTTAGAACTAGCAAATCGCACAGATACGCAGTATTTT. It codes for CASRLELANRTDTQYF.

This clone has just one count. The gene calls are TRBV6-1 and TRBJ1-1; D gene unclear. Trimming removed 6 bases at V and 1 base at J, with 9 bases between. CDR1 and CDR2 (germline): MNHNS, SASEGT. The CDR3 loop spans 13 amino acids. The DNA for the CDR3 is TGTGCCAGCAGCTGGCAGGCGAACACTGAAGCTTTCTTT. Residues: CASSWQANTEAFF.

The chain links TRBV4-1 to TRBJ2-7, with 7 bases aligning to TRBD1. Trimming took 6 bases from V and 7 from J; bases not matched to a gene: 12. Germline V CDR1 and CDR2: MGHRA, YSYEKL. The CDR3 runs 14 residues. CDR3 in amino acids: CASSLRQGPWEQYF. The CDR3 DNA is TGCGCCAGCAGTCTTAGACAGGGCCCTTGGGAGCAGTACTTC.

The chain recombines TRBV7-2 with TRBJ1-4, with TRBD1 matching over 8 bases. The CDR3 has 14 residues. After removal of 2 bases from V and 14 bases from J, the junction contained 10 bases not matched to a gene. Germline CDR1 is SGHTA and CDR2 is FQGNSA. CDR3 in amino acids: CASSLIGQGASLFF. The CDR3 DNA is TGTGCCAGCAGCTTAATTGGTCAGGGGGCGAGTCTGTTTTTT.

This clone was observed a handful of times. This chain uses TRBV5-4 with TRBJ1-1; 7 nucleotides agree with TRBD1. V was pared by 5 bases and J by 6 bases, with 7 bases of the junction left unmatched. Per germline, CDR1 SGHNT and CDR2 YYREEE (reference sequence). The CDR3 has 13 residues. The CDR3 loop is CASSVQGGPEAFF. CDR3 coding DNA: TGTGCCAGCAGTGTTCAGGGGGGACCTGAAGCTTTCTTT.

This chain joins TRBV4-3 and TRBJ1-6; 7 bases are shared with TRBD1. CDR3 size: 15 residues. Germline trimming cut 5 bases from V and 7 bases from J; bases unmatched to any gene: 8. The germline gives CDR1 LGHNA, CDR2 YSLEER. The CDR3 DNA follows: TGCGCCAGCAGCTACTCCGGGACAGCCAATTCACCCCTCCACTTT. The encoded protein is CASSYSGTANSPLHF.

The rearrangement joins TRBV19 to TRBJ2-1; D is perhaps TRBD2 (6 bases). Per the germline V gene, CDR1 is LNHDA and CDR2 is SQIVND (reference sequence). V was trimmed by 1 base and J by 5 bases, leaving 24 bases between them. The CDR3 runs 19 residues. In nucleotides, the CDR3 is TGTGCCAGTAGTATAGGGGCTAGCGTTTTACCCCGTAAACACAATGAGCAGTTCTTC. Encoded protein: CASSIGASVLPRKHNEQFF.

The table lists this clone with a count of one. The chain has TRBV11-2 and TRBJ1-4, with TRBD1 matching over 7 bases. CDR1 is SGHAT, CDR2 FQNNGV, per germline. V trimming: 5 bases; J trimming: 7 bases; junction bases outside the gene matches: 16. The CDR3 consists of 17 residues. The DNA of the CDR3 is TGTGCCAGCAGCCGCCAACCCCGACAGGGTGGTACTGAAAAACTGTTTTTT. Residues: CASSRQPRQGGTEKLFF. Supplemented by reference TRBV11-2 and TRBJ1-4, the full variable domain reads EAGVAQSPRYKIIEKRQSVAFWCNPISGHATLYWYQQILGQGPKLLIQFQNNGVVDDSQLPKDRFSAERLKGVDSTLKIQPAKLEDSAVYLCASSRQPRQGGTEKLFFGSGTQLSVL.

This chain links TRBV2 with TRBJ2-1; D gene uncertain. The CDR3 runs 13 residues. Trimming removed 4 bases from V and 5 bases from J, with 9 bases in between. From germline, CDR1 is SNHLY and CDR2 FYNNEI. The CDR3 region has the DNA TGTGCCAGCAGTGGATTAGCCGACAATGAGCAGTTCTTC. Residues: CASSGLADNEQFF.

The chain uses TRBV7-2 and TRBJ1-4; 8 bases align to TRBD1. The trim removed 2 bases at V and 2 bases at J, leaving 1 base unmatched. This CDR3 region has 15 residues. Germline V CDR1 and CDR2: SGHTA, FQGNSA. The CDR3 DNA follows: TGTGCCAGCAGCTTACAGGGGGCGACTAATGAAAAACTGTTTTTT. Amino acids: CASSLQGATNEKLFF.

The gene calls are TRBV5-6 and TRBJ1-6; D remains ambiguous. The CDR3 runs 14 residues. CDR1 and CDR2 from the germline V gene are SGHDT and YYEEEE. Deletions cut 5 bases from V and 8 bases from J, with 14 bases between. The CDR3 reads CASSPRRGHSPLHF. In DNA form, the CDR3 reads TGTGCCAGCAGTCCAAGACGAGGTCATTCACCCCTCCACTTT.

The genes are TRBV18 and TRBJ1-1; D is ambiguous. This CDR3 has 13 amino acids. Trimming left V 2 bases short and J 5 bases short, with 9 bases between. Germline CDR1 and CDR2: KGHSH and LQKENI. In DNA form, the CDR3 reads TGTGCCAGCTCACCAGGTGGCCTTACTGAAGCTTTCTTT. It is translated as CASSPGGLTEAFF.

This clone occurred once. The rearrangement links TRBV5-4 to TRBJ1-2, with D unresolved. There are 15 residues in the CDR3. The germline gives CDR1 SGHNT, CDR2 YYREEE (reference sequence). With 0 bases removed from V and 0 bases from J, the gap between germline ends came to 9 bases. CDR3 region: CASSLEPGTNYGYTF. CDR3 coding DNA: TGTGCCAGCAGCTTGGAGCCAGGAACTAACTATGGCTACACCTTC.

The V gene is TRBV19, the J gene TRBJ1-2, with 8 bases that match TRBD1. The V gene's germline CDR1 is LNHDA and CDR2 SQIVND (reference sequence). The CDR3 covers 15 residues. The junction had 5 bases not matched to a gene; V was cut back by 4 bases and J by 1 base. CDR3 amino acids: CASSRWGQDNYGYTF. The CDR3 region has the DNA TGTGCCAGTAGTAGATGGGGACAGGATAACTATGGCTACACCTTC.

The chain combines TRBV27 with TRBJ1-6; 10 positions agree with TRBD1. CDR3 length: 16 amino acids. Germline-derived CDR1 and CDR2 are MNHEY and SMNVEV (reference sequence). Trimming removed 6 bases from V and 6 bases from J; junction bases left unmatched: 8. Here the CDR3 reads CASRSTGGSVNSPLHF. The CDR3 DNA reads TGTGCCAGCAGATCGACAGGGGGCTCGGTTAATTCACCCCTCCACTTT.

The table lists this clone with a count of one. This chain uses TRBV7-7 with TRBJ2-7; D is possibly TRBD1 (5 bases). Germline assignment: CDR1 SSHAT and CDR2 FNYEAQ (reference sequence). The CDR3 consists of 15 residues. Trimming shortened V by 3 bases and J by 4 bases, and 16 bases separated the two germline ends. The CDR3 sequence: CASSFQAGILYEQYF. CDR3 sequence (DNA): TGTGCCAGCAGCTTCCAAGCAGGGATTTTATACGAGCAGTACTTC.

The chain recombines TRBV4-1 with TRBJ1-6; no clear D gene. The CDR3 spans 17 residues. Germline assignment: CDR1 MGHRA and CDR2 YSYEKL. Trimming took 0 bases from V and 0 from J, leaving 9 bases between them. The CDR3 sequence is CASSQESGSSYNSPLHF. CDR3 coding DNA: TGCGCCAGCAGCCAAGAGTCCGGGAGCTCCTATAATTCACCCCTCCACTTT.

The CDR3 coding sequence is TGTGCCAGCAGCATCGGGACAGGGGTTACCACCGGGGAGCTGTTTTTT. This codes for CASSIGTGVTTGELFF. This chain uses TRBV7-3 with TRBJ2-2, with 10 bases that match TRBD1. Germline CDR1 is SGHTA and CDR2 is FQGTGA. Unmatched junction bases numbered 7, after V lost 5 bases and J lost 4 bases. There are 16 residues in the CDR3. The full variable domain, in which reference TRBV7-3 and TRBJ2-2 provide the parts outside the CDR3, is GAGVSQTPSNKVTEKGKYVELRCDPISGHTALYWYRQSLGQGPEFLIYFQGTGAADDSGLPNDRFFAVRPEGSVSTLKIQRTERGDSAVYLCASSIGTGVTTGELFFGEGSRLTVL.

Here the CDR3 reads CASSQTGAGEQFF. In DNA, the CDR3 is TGTGCCAGCAGCCAAACAGGGGCGGGGGAGCAGTTCTTC. V usage is TRBV7-7 and J usage is TRBJ2-1, with D perhaps matching TRBD1 (7 bases). The CDR3 length is 13 residues. The V and J ends lost 5 bases and 10 bases respectively, with 15 bases between them. Per the germline V gene, CDR1 is SSHAT and CDR2 is FNYEAQ (reference sequence).

This clone showed up just once. The DNA of the CDR3 is TGTGCCAGCAGTTTACCCCTCCTCCGGGACAGGGAAGCCACTGAAGCTTTCTTT. Translated, it gives CASSLPLLRDREATEAFF. The chain combines TRBV28 with TRBJ1-1; TRBD1 matches 9 bases. The CDR3 loop spans 18 amino acids. Germline loops: CDR1 MDHEN, CDR2 SYDVKM. The V gene end was trimmed by 2 bases and the J gene end by 4 bases; junction bases not matched to a gene: 14.

This chain joins TRBV28 and TRBJ1-5; D not resolved. Per the germline V gene, CDR1 is MDHEN and CDR2 is SYDVKM. V lost 8 bases and J 2 bases, leaving 19 bases between the germline ends. The CDR3 has 16 amino acids. CDR3 region: CASRGLLPSGNQPQHF. The CDR3 DNA is TGTGCCAGCCGCGGACTGCTCCCCTCGGGCAATCAGCCCCAGCATTTT.

Notes on this clone: Germline is not matched at one junction end, which may reflect a read error. The chain has TRBV7-7 and TRBJ2-5; D might be TRBD1 (6 bases). This CDR3 has 13 residues. The V gene's germline CDR1 is SSHAT and CDR2 FNYEAQ (reference sequence). CDR3 loop: CASSRGHKETQYF. In DNA, the CDR3 is TGTGCTAGCAGCCGGGGACACAAAGAGACCCAGTACTTC.